This T cell receptor beta chain stems from a study of cytomegalovirus exposure and HLA in healthy donors. Study-level points and caveats: Investigators reported 164 TCR beta chains as tied to cytomegalovirus. Presence/absence analyses rested on an assumption that sequencing depth was roughly uniform across donors.

This cohort consisted of healthy bone marrow donors. Trimming removed 2 bases from V and 4 bases from J, with 14 bases in between. Germline CDR1 is SGHRS and CDR2 is YFSETQ. The CDR3 is made up of 15 amino acids. As regards this clone: No antigen is known for it.

60 Vbeta and 13 Jbeta primers were used in PCR. Repertoires were generated with immunoSEQ multiplex PCR, while TCRdb's copy carries only in-frame clones and drops some. This table has over 100,000 clones, around 79% appearing once. Material for sequencing was PBMCs. The clonotype originates from a woman under 40 in good health and CMV-seropositive. The chain joins TRBV5-1 to TRBJ2-3; weak D call: TRBD1 (5 bases). This CDR3 is CASSFWGQGADTQYF. CDR3 bases: TGCGCCAGCAGCTTCTGGGGCCAGGGCGCAGATACGCAGTATTTT.